This T cell receptor (beta chain) came from a study of blood T cell repertoires in COVID-19. Study overall: Whether acute or convalescent, the COVID-19 samples came from the United States, Italy and Spain. PBMCs, B-cell-depleted T cells, or T cells were the source of the cDNA or gDNA that made up the material.

Authors' methods: Amplification of reference gene primers was used by the study to estimate nucleated cell counts. Libraries were prepared by immunoSEQ multiplex PCR; TCRdb keeps only in-frame clonotypes and omits some of them. V and J calls and clone size follow that table, whereas D and trimming were derived from the DNA. Of around 110,000 clones detected, 65% to 85% appear once; the ten largest clones hold approximately 4.5%. This CDR3 contains 14 residues. V lost 5 bases and J 0 bases, leaving 8 bases between the germline ends. Germline V gene lookup returns CDR1 SGHNT and CDR2 YYREEE (reference sequence).

The TCR originated in a woman in her 70s with acute or convalescent COVID-19. The sequencing sample was made of peripheral blood. This chain joins TRBV5-4 and TRBJ2-2, with D maybe TRBD1 (6 bases). The DNA for the CDR3 is TGTGCCAGCAGGGGACAACCGAACACCGGGGAGCTGTTTTTT. Translation gives CASRGQPNTGELFF.